Following are 3 T cell receptor beta chains from one sample sequenced in a study of CD8 T cells in ankylosing spondylitis. TCRdb independently ran MiXCR on the 5' RACE reads; one entry per CDR3 protein. The table lists about 160,000 distinct CDR3 sequences, around 19% of them singletons. The specimen sequenced was blood, either unsorted or a sorted T cell fraction (not recorded which). These receptors were taken from a male donor with ankylosing spondylitis or in good health (not recorded which).

Comments on this clonotype: This may be a read error: a much more frequent sequence differs by one nucleotide. The chain employs TRBV4-2 and TRBJ1-1; the D gene is possibly TRBD1 (5 bases). The CDR3 consists of 13 residues. The germline CDR1 and CDR2 sequences are LGHNA and YNFKEQ. V was cut by 0 bases and J by 6 bases, with 8 bases left in between. The CDR3: CASSQEAGPEAFF. CDR3 nucleotides: TGTGCCAGCAGCCAAGAGGCAGGGCCTGAAGCTTTCTTT.

The gene calls are TRBV19 and TRBJ2-2, with 7 nucleotides matching TRBD1. J lost 0 bases, V lost 7 bases, and 2 bases had no gene match. The CDR3 extends over 14 amino acids. Germline V gene sequence: CDR1 LNHDA, CDR2 SQIVND (reference sequence). The CDR3 is CASKQGTNTGELFF. The DNA for the CDR3 is TGTGCCAGTAAACAGGGGACGAACACCGGGGAGCTGTTTTTT.

This clonotype was seen ten or more times. The V and J genes are TRBV5-1 and TRBJ1-2; no clear D gene. V was trimmed by 1 base and J by 1 base, leaving 8 bases between them. CDR1 is SGHRS, CDR2 YFSETQ, per germline. The CDR3 has 14 residues. This CDR3 is CASSLPGVNYGYTF. The CDR3 DNA reads as TGCGCCAGCAGCTTGCCTGGGGTTAACTATGGCTACACCTTC.